Listed below are T cell receptor beta chains from one sample, sequenced in a study of T cell responses to AZD1222 COVID-19 vaccine. TCRdb's copy holds only in-frame clones and misses some; the assay was immunoSEQ multiplex PCR. The data show 90,000 to 100,000 clones, with around 85% seen just once and about 4.5% held by the top ten. The material was peripheral blood, obtained 28 days after the second AZD1222 dose. These TCRs come from an adult who received the AZD1222 COVID-19 vaccine. The CDR3 runs from the conserved cysteine through the conserved F or W. A D gene is named only where the DNA matches it firmly. The listing skips clone size in some rows; elsewhere it reads once, few, many or a size class.

j_call: TRBJ2-1; d_call: TRBD1; v_call: TRBV7-9; clone_size: .; cdr3_aa: CASSPRQGDQQDNEQFF; cdr3_nt: TGTGCCAGCAGCCCGCGACAGGGGGACCAGCAAGACAATGAGCAGTTCTTC
j_call: TRBJ1-5; d_call: .; v_call: TRBV30; clone_size: .; cdr3_aa: CAWAYNGGDQPQHF; cdr3_nt: TGTGCCTGGGCTTACAACGGAGGCGACCAGCCCCAGCATTTT
j_call: TRBJ2-1; d_call: TRBD2; v_call: TRBV7-3; clone_size: .; cdr3_aa: CASSSLAGAGNEQFF; cdr3_nt: TGTGCCAGCAGCTCCTTAGCGGGGGCGGGCAATGAGCAGTTCTTC
j_call: TRBJ2-7; d_call: TRBD1; v_call: TRBV7-9; clone_size: .; cdr3_aa: CASSRWAGTGDSEQYF; cdr3_nt: TGTGCCAGCAGCCGATGGGCTGGGACAGGGGACTCCGAGCAGTACTTC
j_call: TRBJ1-1; d_call: TRBD1; v_call: TRBV18; clone_size: .; cdr3_aa: CASSPGTGAEAFF; cdr3_nt: TGTGCCAGCTCACCCGGGACAGGGGCTGAAGCTTTCTTT
j_call: TRBJ2-5; d_call: TRBD2; v_call: TRBV9; clone_size: .; cdr3_aa: CASSGPGLAGQETQYF; cdr3_nt: TGTGCCAGCAGCGGACCGGGACTAGCGGGCCAAGAGACCCAGTACTTC
j_call: TRBJ2-1; d_call: TRBD2; v_call: TRBV18; clone_size: few; cdr3_aa: CASSPLTSGADEQFF; cdr3_nt: TGTGCCAGCTCACCGTTGACTAGCGGGGCCGATGAGCAGTTCTTC
j_call: TRBJ1-5; d_call: .; v_call: TRBV2; clone_size: few; cdr3_aa: CASSEVLTLNQPQHF; cdr3_nt: TGTGCCAGCAGTGAAGTATTGACGTTGAATCAGCCCCAGCATTTT
j_call: TRBJ2-2; d_call: .; v_call: TRBV15; clone_size: .; cdr3_aa: CATSRGRNTGELFF; cdr3_nt: TGTGCCACCAGCAGAGGACGGAACACCGGGGAGCTGTTTTTT
j_call: TRBJ1-5; d_call: TRBD1; v_call: TRBV28; clone_size: .; cdr3_aa: CASRPGQGINQPQHF; cdr3_nt: TGTGCCAGCAGACCGGGACAGGGTATCAATCAGCCCCAGCATTTT
j_call: TRBJ2-7; d_call: TRBD1; v_call: TRBV5-5; clone_size: .; cdr3_aa: CASSYYPGTGAYEQYF; cdr3_nt: TGTGCCAGCAGCTACTATCCCGGGACAGGGGCCTACGAGCAGTACTTC
j_call: TRBJ1-2; d_call: .; v_call: TRBV29-1; clone_size: .; cdr3_aa: CSVDYAAVNYGYTF; cdr3_nt: TGCAGCGTTGATTACGCGGCTGTAAACTATGGCTACACCTTC
j_call: TRBJ2-2; d_call: TRBD2; v_call: TRBV6-1; clone_size: few; cdr3_aa: CASRERLAGGAGGTGELFF; cdr3_nt: TGTGCCAGCAGAGAACGACTAGCGGGGGGGGCCGGAGGCACCGGGGAGCTGTTTTTT
j_call: TRBJ2-7; d_call: TRBD2; v_call: TRBV2; clone_size: .; cdr3_aa: CASRSLAGVTQYF; cdr3_nt: TGTGCCAGCCGTAGTCTAGCGGGAGTCACACAGTACTTC
j_call: TRBJ2-1; d_call: .; v_call: TRBV5-8; clone_size: .; cdr3_aa: CASSLAVYSNEQFF; cdr3_nt: TGTGCCAGCAGCTTAGCGGTTTACTCCAATGAGCAGTTCTTC
j_call: TRBJ1-5; d_call: TRBD1; v_call: TRBV27; clone_size: .; cdr3_aa: CASSLTGQGQPQHF; cdr3_nt: TGTGCCAGCAGTTTAACGGGACAGGGTCAGCCCCAGCATTTT
j_call: TRBJ1-6; d_call: .; v_call: TRBV2; clone_size: .; cdr3_aa: CASSGDPNSPLHF; cdr3_nt: TGTGCCAGCAGTGGCGACCCTAATTCACCCCTCCACTTT
j_call: TRBJ2-5; d_call: .; v_call: TRBV2; clone_size: .; cdr3_aa: CASSELVGQQETQYF; cdr3_nt: TGTGCCAGCAGTGAATTGGTCGGGCAGCAAGAGACCCAGTACTTC
j_call: TRBJ2-1; d_call: .; v_call: TRBV19; clone_size: .; cdr3_aa: CASSIGWRAADNEQFF; cdr3_nt: TGTGCCAGTAGTATAGGTTGGCGAGCAGCGGACAATGAGCAGTTCTTC
j_call: TRBJ1-6; d_call: .; v_call: TRBV9; clone_size: .; cdr3_aa: CASSVMQGQSPLHF; cdr3_nt: TGTGCCAGCAGCGTAATGCAGGGACAATCACCCCTCCACTTT
j_call: TRBJ2-2; d_call: TRBD1; v_call: TRBV19; clone_size: .; cdr3_aa: CASSDRGNTGELFF; cdr3_nt: TGTGCCAGTAGCGACAGGGGGAACACCGGGGAGCTGTTTTTT
j_call: TRBJ2-1; d_call: .; v_call: TRBV12-3/TRBV12-4; clone_size: .; cdr3_aa: CASSRWTVGQFF; cdr3_nt: TGTGCCAGCAGCCGCTGGACTGTCGGTCAGTTCTTC
j_call: TRBJ1-4; d_call: TRBD1; v_call: TRBV18; clone_size: .; cdr3_aa: CASSPLGTGEDEKLFF; cdr3_nt: TGTGCCAGCTCACCCCTCGGGACAGGGGAGGACGAAAAACTGTTTTTT
j_call: TRBJ1-6; d_call: TRBD1; v_call: TRBV9; clone_size: .; cdr3_aa: CASSAGQGGNSPLHF; cdr3_nt: TGTGCCAGCAGCGCGGGACAGGGGGGTAATTCACCCCTCCACTTT
j_call: TRBJ1-3; d_call: .; v_call: TRBV9; clone_size: once; cdr3_aa: CASSVGGGGGTGNTIYF; cdr3_nt: TGTGCCAGCAGCGTGGGTGGGGGTGGAGGTACTGGAAACACCATATATTTT
j_call: TRBJ2-3; d_call: TRBD2; v_call: TRBV27; clone_size: .; cdr3_aa: CASSPRGLAGTSTDTQYF; cdr3_nt: TGTGCCAGCAGTCCCCGAGGACTAGCGGGAACTAGCACAGATACGCAGTATTTT
j_call: TRBJ2-5; d_call: .; v_call: TRBV4-1; clone_size: .; cdr3_aa: CASSQVATAQETQYF; cdr3_nt: TGCGCCAGCAGCCAAGTTGCGACAGCTCAAGAGACCCAGTACTTC
j_call: TRBJ2-1; d_call: TRBD2; v_call: TRBV19; clone_size: few; cdr3_aa: CASTIAGGTYNEQFF; cdr3_nt: TGTGCCAGTACTATAGCGGGGGGTACCTACAATGAGCAGTTCTTC
j_call: TRBJ2-7; d_call: TRBD2; v_call: TRBV6-2/TRBV6-3; clone_size: few; cdr3_aa: CASSASGRAHEQYF; cdr3_nt: TGTGCCAGCAGTGCGAGCGGGAGGGCCCACGAGCAGTACTTC
j_call: TRBJ1-1; d_call: .; v_call: TRBV23-1; clone_size: few; cdr3_aa: CASSHIKAFF; cdr3_nt: TGCGCCAGCAGTCACATCAAAGCTTTCTTT
j_call: TRBJ2-6; d_call: .; v_call: TRBV27; clone_size: few; cdr3_aa: CASSPDPNSGANVLTF; cdr3_nt: TGTGCCAGCAGTCCTGATCCCAACTCTGGGGCCAACGTCCTGACTTTC
j_call: TRBJ1-5; d_call: .; v_call: TRBV21-1; clone_size: .; cdr3_aa: CASSSGYWDSHSNQPQHF; cdr3_nt: TGTGCCAGCAGCAGCGGGTACTGGGACTCTCATAGCAATCAGCCCCAGCATTTT
j_call: TRBJ2-7; d_call: .; v_call: TRBV13; clone_size: .; cdr3_aa: CASSFQGNTYEQYF; cdr3_nt: TGTGCCAGCAGCTTCCAGGGGAATACCTACGAGCAGTACTTC
j_call: TRBJ1-1; d_call: .; v_call: TRBV19; clone_size: .; cdr3_aa: CASSISPPSPRGGGNEAFF; cdr3_nt: TGTGCCAGTAGTATTTCCCCCCCCTCCCCCCGGGGTGGTGGTAATGAAGCTTTCTTT
j_call: TRBJ2-2; d_call: .; v_call: TRBV2; clone_size: .; cdr3_aa: CASNWYGELFF; cdr3_nt: TGTGCCAGCAATTGGTACGGGGAGCTGTTTTTT
j_call: TRBJ2-7; d_call: .; v_call: TRBV28; clone_size: .; cdr3_aa: CASSPLTYEQYF; cdr3_nt: TGTGCCAGCAGTCCCCTGACTTACGAGCAGTACTTC